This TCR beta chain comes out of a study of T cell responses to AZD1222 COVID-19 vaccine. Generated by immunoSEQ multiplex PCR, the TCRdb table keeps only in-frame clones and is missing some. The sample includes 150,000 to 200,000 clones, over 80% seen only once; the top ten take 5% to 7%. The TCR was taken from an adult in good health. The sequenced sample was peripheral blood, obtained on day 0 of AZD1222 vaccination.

The CDR3 DNA reads TGTGCCAGCAGTACCTCGAACACCGGGGAGCTGTTTTTT. This translates into CASSTSNTGELFF. The chain employs TRBV27 and TRBJ2-2; D remains unclear. The CDR3 spans 13 residues. The V gene lost 5 bases and the J gene lost 0 bases, with 4 bases spanning the gap. Germline loops: CDR1 MNHEY, CDR2 SMNVEV (reference sequence).